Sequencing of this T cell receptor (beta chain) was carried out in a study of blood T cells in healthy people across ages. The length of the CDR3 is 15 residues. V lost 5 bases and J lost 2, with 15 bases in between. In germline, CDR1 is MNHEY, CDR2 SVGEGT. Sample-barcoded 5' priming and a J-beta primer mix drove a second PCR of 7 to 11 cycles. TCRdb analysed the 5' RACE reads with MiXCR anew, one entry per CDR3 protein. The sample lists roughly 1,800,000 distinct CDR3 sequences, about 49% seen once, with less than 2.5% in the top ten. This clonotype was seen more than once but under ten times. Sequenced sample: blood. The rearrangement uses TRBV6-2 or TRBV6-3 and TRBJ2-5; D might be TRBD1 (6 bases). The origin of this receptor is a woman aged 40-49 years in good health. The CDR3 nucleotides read TGTGCCAGCAGTAGTAACAGGGTTGGGCAAGAGACCCAGTACTTC. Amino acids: CASSSNRVGQETQYF.